The 24 T cell receptor beta chains in this list originate from one sample, sequenced in a study of cytomegalovirus exposure and HLA in healthy donors. The study ran its PCR with 60 Vbeta and 13 Jbeta primers. Repertoires were generated with immunoSEQ multiplex PCR, while TCRdb's copy carries only in-frame clones and drops some. In the table there are 160,000 or so clones, around 79% of which are singletons. The source material was PBMCs. These TCRs come from a man aged 40-55 years in good health and CMV-seropositive.

In DNA, the CDR3 is TGTGCCAGCAGTCGAGACAGGGCGCTCTACAATGAGCAGTTCTTC. This codes for CASSRDRALYNEQFF. The chain combines TRBV2 with TRBJ2-1, with 7 bases aligning to TRBD1. The CDR3 has 15 amino acids. Trimming at V came to 5 bases and at J to 3 bases, leaving 7 bases not matched to a gene. Germline V gene data show CDR1 as SNHLY and CDR2 as FYNNEI.

The table lists this clone with a few counts. The chain recombines TRBV6-5 with TRBJ2-7, with 9 bases aligning to TRBD2. V dropped 7 bases and J dropped 5; count of bases not matched to a gene: 12. This CDR3 is built from 15 residues. Germline values: CDR1 MNHEY, CDR2 SVGAGI. The CDR3 sequence is CASTRTGLAGHEQYF. In DNA, the CDR3 is TGTGCCAGCACCCGAACGGGACTAGCCGGCCACGAGCAGTACTTC.

The chain joins TRBV5-8 to TRBJ2-6; D remains unclear. V lost 4 bases and J lost 0, with 5 bases in between. The CDR3 covers 14 residues. Germline lookup yields CDR1 SGHTS and CDR2 YDEGEE. The CDR3 here is CASSQASGANVLTF. CDR3 DNA sequence: TGTGCCAGCAGCCAGGCCTCTGGGGCCAACGTCCTGACTTTC.

The chain uses TRBV10-3 and TRBJ1-5; D is ambiguous. CDR3 length: 14 amino acids. Germline lookup yields CDR1 ENHRY and CDR2 SYGVKD. Trimming pared 2 bases from V and 2 bases from J, leaving 7 bases between. The CDR3 nucleotides are TGTGCCATCAGTGAGGTAGCGGGCAATCAGCCCCAGCATTTT. This sequence encodes CAISEVAGNQPQHF.

The rearrangement uses TRBV7-2 and TRBJ2-7, with TRBD2 as a possible D gene (6 bases). Trimming took off 2 bases at V and 8 bases at J, with 19 bases between the two ends. The CDR3 covers 15 residues. CDR1 is SGHTA and CDR2 is FQGNSA in the germline V gene. For the CDR3, the DNA is TGTGCCAGCAGCTTAAAGGGAGGCGACAGCCTGAAGCAGTACTTC. Protein product: CASSLKGGDSLKQYF.

This clone has only one observation. The chain links TRBV7-8 to TRBJ2-1; 11 bases line up with TRBD2. Losses at the gene ends were 2 bases for V and 8 bases for J; bases not matched to a gene: 2. CDR1 and CDR2 from the germline V gene are SGHVS and FQNEAQ. The CDR3 loop spans 14 amino acids. The CDR3 is CASSLFSGRDEQFF. DNA for the CDR3: TGTGCCAGCAGCTTATTTAGCGGGAGGGATGAGCAGTTCTTC. The full variable domain, with the rest looked up from reference TRBV7-8 and TRBJ2-1, is GAGVSQSPRYKVAKRGQDVALRCDPISGHVSLFWYQQALGQGPEFLTYFQNEAQLDKSGLPSDRFFAERPEGSVSTLKIQRTQQEDSAVYLCASSLFSGRDEQFFGPGTRLTVL.

V is TRBV5-5 and J is TRBJ2-7; 8 positions match TRBD1. The CDR3 length is 16 residues. Germline values: CDR1 SGHKS, CDR2 YYEKEE (reference sequence). V trimming: 1 base; J trimming: 6 bases; junction bases outside the gene matches: 12. The DNA for the CDR3 is TGTGCCAGCAGCTTGTTGGGCGGGACAGGCAGTGGCGAGCAGTACTTC. This codes for CASSLLGGTGSGEQYF.

The V call is TRBV6-1, the J call TRBJ2-3; TRBD2 aligns across 9 bases. Germline assignment: CDR1 MNHNS and CDR2 SASEGT. With V trimmed by 2 bases and J by 6 bases, 21 bases remained unmatched. The length of the CDR3 is 20 residues. The CDR3 nucleotides read TGTGCCAGCAGTGAAATCGTAACTAGCGGGCTCCCCGGGAGAGGGGATACGCAGTATTTT. Encoded protein: CASSEIVTSGLPGRGDTQYF.

The V call is TRBV18, the J call TRBJ2-3, with D maybe TRBD1 (5 bases). The CDR3 contains 13 residues. V was pared by 6 bases and J by 6 bases, with 13 bases between. Germline CDR1 reads KGHSH; CDR2 reads LQKENI. This CDR3 reads CASSLGAGDTQYF. DNA for the CDR3: TGTGCCAGCTCTCTAGGGGCCGGGGATACGCAGTATTTT.

The chain couples TRBV19 to TRBJ2-2, with D perhaps matching TRBD1 (5 bases). From germline, CDR1 is LNHDA and CDR2 SQIVND (reference sequence). The CDR3 runs 15 residues. Deletions cut 8 bases from V and 2 bases from J, with 15 bases between. DNA of the CDR3: TGTGCCAGTTCTCCTCGCAGGGATAACACCGGGGAGCTGTTTTTT. Translating gives CASSPRRDNTGELFF.

The rearrangement links TRBV5-4 to TRBJ2-5; possible D gene TRBD2, 5 bases. The CDR3 is made up of 14 amino acids. Germline CDR1 reads SGHNT; CDR2 reads YYREEE (reference sequence). Trimming removed 2 bases at V and 5 bases at J, with 13 bases between. The CDR3 DNA reads as TGTGCCAGCAGCTTACGAACTAGTTCGGAGACCCAGTACTTC. It encodes CASSLRTSSETQYF.

The genes are TRBV7-3 and TRBJ2-1; D is unresolved. There are 13 residues in the CDR3. In germline, CDR1 is SGHTA, CDR2 FQGTGA. V was cut by 2 bases and J by 9 bases, with 11 bases left in between. The CDR3 coding sequence is TGTGCCAGCAGCTTAGAACCCCGCGGTGAGCAGTTCTTC. This sequence encodes CASSLEPRGEQFF.

V and J are TRBV19 and TRBJ2-3, with TRBD1 identical over 8 bases. The CDR3 runs to 13 residues. Germline V CDR1 and CDR2: LNHDA, SQIVND (reference sequence). Losses at the gene ends were 9 bases for V and 3 bases for J; bases not matched to a gene: 5. The CDR3 bases are TGTGCCAGCACCCGGGACAGGACAGATACGCAGTATTTT. Protein sequence: CASTRDRTDTQYF.

The chain joins TRBV27 to TRBJ2-7, with no clear D. CDR3 length equals 10 residues. The germline V gene encodes CDR1 MNHEY and CDR2 SMNVEV (reference sequence). Trimming removed 6 bases at V and 7 bases at J, with 7 bases between. As DNA, the CDR3 is TGTGCCAGCAGGGGCATAGAGCAGTACTTC. Translating it yields CASRGIEQYF.

The CDR3: CASTRTGGGGETQYF. The CDR3 coding sequence is TGTGCCAGCACCCGGACAGGGGGCGGCGGAGAGACCCAGTACTTC. The chain combines TRBV6-6 with TRBJ2-5; TRBD1 matches 11 bases. Germline CDR1 MNHNY, CDR2 SVGAGI (reference sequence). This CDR3 has 15 amino acids. Unmatched junction bases numbered 8, after V lost 7 bases and J lost 4 bases.

This chain uses TRBV28 with TRBJ1-6; 7 bases map to TRBD1. The CDR3 extends over 15 amino acids. V shed 5 bases, J shed 7 bases, and the junction held 8 bases outside the gene matches. Germline-derived CDR1 and CDR2 are MDHEN and SYDVKM. CDR3 residues: CASSHPGQANSPLHF. In DNA, the CDR3 is TGTGCCAGCAGTCACCCCGGACAGGCCAATTCACCCCTCCACTTT.

A few counts support this clone. The chain uses TRBV4-2 and TRBJ2-1; 9 bases map to TRBD2. The junction had 12 bases not matched to a gene; V was cut back by 1 base and J by 5 bases. The CDR3 runs to 18 residues. The germline gives CDR1 LGHNA, CDR2 YNFKEQ. The CDR3 bases are TGTGCCAGCAGCCAAGGATTGTTTAGCGGGAGTTACGACAATGAGCAGTTCTTC. It codes for CASSQGLFSGSYDNEQFF.

The rearrangement uses TRBV7-2 and TRBJ1-1, with D possibly being TRBD1 (5 bases). The CDR3 is 14 amino acids. The V end lost 2 bases, the J end lost 1 base, and 8 bases lay between the germline ends. Germline CDR1 and CDR2: SGHTA and FQGNSA. The CDR3 nucleotides read TGTGCCAGCAGCTTACAGGGTTCGAACACTGAAGCTTTCTTT. Translation gives CASSLQGSNTEAFF.

This clone was counted between two and nine times. This chain connects TRBV5-6 to TRBJ2-7; D gene unclear. The germline V and J ends were trimmed by 3 bases and 1 base, with 8 bases remaining between them. The CDR3 runs to 13 residues. Germline V gene sequence: CDR1 SGHDT, CDR2 YYEEEE. The CDR3 region is CASSYSPSYEQYF. CDR3 nucleotides: TGTGCCAGCAGCTACAGCCCGTCCTACGAGCAGTACTTC. The entire variable domain, with the rest obtained from reference TRBV5-6 and TRBJ2-7, is as follows: DAGVTQSPTHLIKTRGQQVTLRCSPKSGHDTVSWYQQALGQGPQFIFQYYEEEERQRGNFPDRFSGHQFPNYSSELNVNALLLGDSALYLCASSYSPSYEQYFGPGTRLTVT.

The V and J genes are TRBV5-3 and TRBJ1-3, with no clear D. TRBV5-3 is flagged as an ORF with uncertain function. V lost 0 bases and J 4 bases, leaving 17 bases between the germline ends. CDR3 length: 17 residues. The CDR3 sequence: CARSLAVQSTEGNTIYF. CDR3 bases: TGTGCCAGAAGCTTGGCCGTTCAGTCTACAGAAGGAAACACCATATATTTT.

This clone was seen a handful of times. The rearrangement links TRBV14 to TRBJ1-6, with D possibly TRBD1 on 6 matching bases. The CDR3 has 15 residues. CDR1 and CDR2 from the germline V gene are SGHDN and FVKESK. V was cut by 1 base and J by 7 bases, with 11 bases left in between. The chain's CDR3 is CASSQGQGLNSPLHF. CDR3 bases: TGTGCCAGCAGCCAAGGGCAGGGGCTGAATTCACCCCTCCACTTT.

The chain employs TRBV10-3 and TRBJ2-5; 8 bases are a match to TRBD1. Trimming took 6 bases from V and 1 from J; bases not matched to a gene: 4. Germline V gene data show CDR1 as ENHRY and CDR2 as SYGVKD. CDR3 length equals 14 residues. The CDR3 protein is CAISGQGRQETQYF. The CDR3, as DNA: TGTGCCATCAGCGGACAGGGCCGCCAAGAGACCCAGTACTTC.

This clone showed up just once. The chain employs TRBV28 and TRBJ1-4; the match to TRBD1 covers 7 bases. The CDR3 runs to 13 residues. Germline V gene sequence: CDR1 MDHEN, CDR2 SYDVKM. V was clipped by 8 bases and J by 10 bases; unmatched bases: 10. This CDR3 is CASSRGAVRKLFF. The CDR3 DNA sequence: TGTGCCAGCTCCAGGGGGGCGGTTAGAAAACTGTTTTTT.

On this clone: This CDR3 is missing its conserved last phenylalanine or tryptophan, likely due to a read error. The rearrangement links TRBV5-1 to TRBJ2-7; D perhaps matches TRBD1 (6 bases). Per germline, CDR1 SGHRS and CDR2 YFSETQ. V was trimmed by 4 bases and J by 0 bases, leaving 20 bases between them. The CDR3 spans 17 residues. The CDR3 loop is CASSPAPQGPGSYEQYL. The CDR3 DNA is TGCGCCAGCAGCCCTGCTCCTCAGGGGCCAGGCTCCTACGAGCAGTACTTA.